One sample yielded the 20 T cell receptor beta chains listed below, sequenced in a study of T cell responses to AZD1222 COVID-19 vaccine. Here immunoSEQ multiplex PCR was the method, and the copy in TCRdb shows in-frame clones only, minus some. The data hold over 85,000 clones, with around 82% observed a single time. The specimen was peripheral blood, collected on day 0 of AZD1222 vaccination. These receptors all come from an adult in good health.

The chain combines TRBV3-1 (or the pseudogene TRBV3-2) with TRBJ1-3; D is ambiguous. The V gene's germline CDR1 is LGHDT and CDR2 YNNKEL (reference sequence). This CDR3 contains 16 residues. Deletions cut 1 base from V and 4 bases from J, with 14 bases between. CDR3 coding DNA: TGTGCCAGCAGCCAAGTGAGGGCGGCGGGCGGAAACACCATATATTTT. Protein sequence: CASSQVRAAGGNTIYF.

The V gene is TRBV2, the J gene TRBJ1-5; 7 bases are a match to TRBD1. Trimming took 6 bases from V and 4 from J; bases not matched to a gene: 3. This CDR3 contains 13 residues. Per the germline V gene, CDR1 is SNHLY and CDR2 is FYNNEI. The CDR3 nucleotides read TGTGCCAGCAGGGGACAGCTAAATCAGCCCCAGCATTTT. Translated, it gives CASRGQLNQPQHF.

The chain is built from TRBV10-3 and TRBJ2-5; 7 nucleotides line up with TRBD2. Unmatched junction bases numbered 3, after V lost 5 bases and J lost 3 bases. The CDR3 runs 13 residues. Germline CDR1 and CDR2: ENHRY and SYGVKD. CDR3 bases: TGTGCCATCAGTTGGGCGGGGGAAGAGACCCAGTACTTC. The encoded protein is CAISWAGEETQYF.

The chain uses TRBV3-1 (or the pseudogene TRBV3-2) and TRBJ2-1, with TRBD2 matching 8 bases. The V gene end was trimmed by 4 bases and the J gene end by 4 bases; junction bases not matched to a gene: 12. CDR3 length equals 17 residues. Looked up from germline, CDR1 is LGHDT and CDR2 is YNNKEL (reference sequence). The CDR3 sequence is CASSRLGAGGLYNEQFF. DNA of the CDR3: TGTGCCAGCAGCCGGTTGGGGGCGGGAGGACTTTACAATGAGCAGTTCTTC.

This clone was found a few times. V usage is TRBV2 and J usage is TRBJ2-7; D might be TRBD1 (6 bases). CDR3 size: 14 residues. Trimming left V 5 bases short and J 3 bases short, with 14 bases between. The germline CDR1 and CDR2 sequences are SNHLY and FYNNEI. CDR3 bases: TGTGCCAGCAGTACCGGGACAACTTACTACGAGCAGTACTTC. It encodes CASSTGTTYYEQYF. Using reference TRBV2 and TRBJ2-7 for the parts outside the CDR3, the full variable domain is EPEVTQTPSHQVTQMGQEVILRCVPISNHLYFYWYRQILGQKVEFLVSFYNNEISEKSEIFDDQFSVERPDGSNFTLKIRSTKLEDSAMYFCASSTGTTYYEQYFGPGTRLTVT.

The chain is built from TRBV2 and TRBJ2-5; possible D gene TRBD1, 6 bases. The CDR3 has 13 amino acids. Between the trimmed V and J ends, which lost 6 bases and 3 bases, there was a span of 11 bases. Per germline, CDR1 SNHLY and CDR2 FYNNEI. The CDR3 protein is CASRAGVEETQYF. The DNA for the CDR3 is TGTGCCAGCAGAGCAGGGGTGGAAGAGACCCAGTACTTC.

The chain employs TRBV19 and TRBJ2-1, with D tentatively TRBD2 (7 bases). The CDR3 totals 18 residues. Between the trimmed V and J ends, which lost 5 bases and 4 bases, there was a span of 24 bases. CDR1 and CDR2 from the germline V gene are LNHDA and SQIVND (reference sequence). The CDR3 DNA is TGTGCCAGTAGTTCCCCAGGGGAGGGTGGCCGGAGATACAATGAGCAGTTCTTC. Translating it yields CASSSPGEGGRRYNEQFF. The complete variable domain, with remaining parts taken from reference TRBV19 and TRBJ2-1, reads DGGITQSPKYLFRKEGQNVTLSCEQNLNHDAMYWYRQDPGQGLRLIYYSQIVNDFQKGDIAEGYSVSREKKESFPLTVTSAQKNPTAFYLCASSSPGEGGRRYNEQFFGPGTRLTVL.

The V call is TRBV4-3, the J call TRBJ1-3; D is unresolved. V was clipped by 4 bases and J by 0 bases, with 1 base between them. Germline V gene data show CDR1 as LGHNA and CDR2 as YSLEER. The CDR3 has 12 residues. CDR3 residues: CASSLSGNTIYF. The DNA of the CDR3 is TGCGCCAGCAGCCTCTCTGGAAACACCATATATTTT.

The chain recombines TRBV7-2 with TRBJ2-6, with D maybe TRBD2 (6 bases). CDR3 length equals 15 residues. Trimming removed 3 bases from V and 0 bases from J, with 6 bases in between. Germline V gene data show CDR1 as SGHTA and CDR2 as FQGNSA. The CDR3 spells CASSFGGSGANVLTF. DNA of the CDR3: TGTGCCAGCAGCTTCGGGGGCTCTGGGGCCAACGTCCTGACTTTC.

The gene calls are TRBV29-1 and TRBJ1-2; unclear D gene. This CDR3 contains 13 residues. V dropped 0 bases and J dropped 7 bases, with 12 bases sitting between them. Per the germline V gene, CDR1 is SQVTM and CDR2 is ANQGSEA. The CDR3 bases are TGCAGCGTTGAAGATGAGTCGGAGGGTGGCTACACCTTC. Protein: CSVEDESEGGYTF. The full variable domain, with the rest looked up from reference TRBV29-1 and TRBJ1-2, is SAVISQKPSRDICQRGTSLTIQCQVDSQVTMMFWYRQQPGQSLTLIATANQGSEATYESGFVIDKFPISRPNLTFSTLTVSNMSPEDSSIYLCSVEDESEGGYTFGSGTRLTVV.

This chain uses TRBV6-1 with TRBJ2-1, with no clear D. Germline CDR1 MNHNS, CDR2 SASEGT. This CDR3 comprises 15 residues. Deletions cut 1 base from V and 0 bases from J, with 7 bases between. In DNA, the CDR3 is TGTGCCAGCAGTGAAGGACACGTCTCCTACAATGAGCAGTTCTTC. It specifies CASSEGHVSYNEQFF.

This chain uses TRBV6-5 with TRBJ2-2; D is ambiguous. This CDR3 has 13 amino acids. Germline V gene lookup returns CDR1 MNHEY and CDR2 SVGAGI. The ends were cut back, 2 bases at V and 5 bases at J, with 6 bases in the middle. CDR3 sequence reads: CASSYPRTGELFF. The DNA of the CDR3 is TGTGCCAGCAGTTACCCCCGAACCGGGGAGCTGTTTTTT.

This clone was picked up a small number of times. The CDR3 sequence is CAWSLDRGVTEAFF. The CDR3, as DNA: TGTGCCTGGTCCCTGGACAGGGGGGTAACTGAAGCTTTCTTT. The chain has TRBV30 and TRBJ1-1; 10 nucleotides align to TRBD1. Germline CDR1 GTSNPN, CDR2 SVGIG (reference sequence). The length of the CDR3 is 14 residues. J was trimmed by 5 bases and V by 5 bases; bases with no gene match: 8.

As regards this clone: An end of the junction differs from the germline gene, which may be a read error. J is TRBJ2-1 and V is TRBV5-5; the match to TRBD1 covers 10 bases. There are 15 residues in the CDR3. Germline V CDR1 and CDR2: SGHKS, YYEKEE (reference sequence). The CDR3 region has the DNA TGTGCCAGCAGATTGGGACAGGGGAACTACAATGAGCAGTTCTTC. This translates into CASRLGQGNYNEQFF.

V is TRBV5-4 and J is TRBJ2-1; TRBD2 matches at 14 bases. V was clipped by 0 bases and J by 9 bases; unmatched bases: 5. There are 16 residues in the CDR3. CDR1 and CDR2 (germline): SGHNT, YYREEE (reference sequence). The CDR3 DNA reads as TGTGCCAGCAGCTTGGGGGGACTAGCGGGAGAAAGTGAGCAGTTCTTC. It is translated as CASSLGGLAGESEQFF. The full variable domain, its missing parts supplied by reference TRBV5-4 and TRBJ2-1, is ETGVTQSPTHLIKTRGQQVTLRCSSQSGHNTVSWYQQALGQGPQFIFQYYREEENGRGNFPPRFSGLQFPNYSSELNVNALELDDSALYLCASSLGGLAGESEQFFGPGTRLTVL.

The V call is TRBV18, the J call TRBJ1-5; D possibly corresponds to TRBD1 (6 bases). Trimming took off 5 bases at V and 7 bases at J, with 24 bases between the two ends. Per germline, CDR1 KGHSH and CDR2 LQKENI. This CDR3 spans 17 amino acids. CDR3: CASSSDPPGGRGQPQHF. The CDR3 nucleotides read TGTGCCAGCTCATCAGACCCCCCCGGGGGCAGAGGGCAGCCCCAGCATTTT.

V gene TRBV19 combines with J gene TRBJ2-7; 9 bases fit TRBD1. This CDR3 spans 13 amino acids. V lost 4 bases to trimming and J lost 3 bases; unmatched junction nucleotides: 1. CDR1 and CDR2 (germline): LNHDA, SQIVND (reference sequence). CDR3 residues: CASSKDRGYEQYF. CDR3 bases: TGTGCCAGTAGTAAGGACAGGGGCTACGAGCAGTACTTC.

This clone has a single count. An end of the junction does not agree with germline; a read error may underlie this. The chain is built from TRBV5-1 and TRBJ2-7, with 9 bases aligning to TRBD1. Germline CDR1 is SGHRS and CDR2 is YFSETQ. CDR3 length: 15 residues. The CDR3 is CASRLDHRGPYEQYF. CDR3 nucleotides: TGCGCCAGCAGATTGGATCACAGGGGGCCCTACGAGCAGTACTTC. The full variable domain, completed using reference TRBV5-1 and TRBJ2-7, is KAGVTQTPRYLIKTRGQQVTLSCSPISGHRSVSWYQQTPGQGLQFLFEYFSETQRNKGNFPGRFSGRQFSNSRSEMNVSTLELGDSALYLCASRLDHRGPYEQYFGPGTRLTVT.

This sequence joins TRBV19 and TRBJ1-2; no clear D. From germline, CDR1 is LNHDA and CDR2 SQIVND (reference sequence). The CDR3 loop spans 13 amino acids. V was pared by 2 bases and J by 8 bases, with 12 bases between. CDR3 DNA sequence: TGTGCCAGTAGTATAATGCCCTGGGCGGGCTACACCTTC. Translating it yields CASSIMPWAGYTF. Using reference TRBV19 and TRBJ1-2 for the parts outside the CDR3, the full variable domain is DGGITQSPKYLFRKEGQNVTLSCEQNLNHDAMYWYRQDPGQGLRLIYYSQIVNDFQKGDIAEGYSVSREKKESFPLTVTSAQKNPTAFYLCASSIMPWAGYTFGSGTRLTVV.

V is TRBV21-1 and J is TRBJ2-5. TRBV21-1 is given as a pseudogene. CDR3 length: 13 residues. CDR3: CASTQEIQETQYF. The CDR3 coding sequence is TGTGCCAGCACCCAGGAGATCCAAGAGACCCAGTACTTC.